The subject of this entry is one T cell receptor beta chain. This record comes from a study of blood T cell repertoires in COVID-19. Study-wide background: Samples of COVID-19 (acute and convalescent) were obtained from the United States, Italy and Spain.

The authors' processing: Researchers report that nucleated cell counts were estimated from reference gene primer amplification. Profiling relied on immunoSEQ multiplex PCR, and the TCRdb table lists in-frame clones only, not all of them. The D gene and trimming were derived from the DNA, and the V and J assignments and clone size from that table. The sample has some 14,000 clones, about 81% seen once. CDR3 length: 19 amino acids. V was clipped by 4 bases and J by 0 bases; unmatched bases: 15. Germline-derived CDR1 and CDR2 are SGHRS and YFSETQ. The sequenced sample was peripheral blood. The sequence derives from an elderly man with active or convalescent COVID-19. The V call is TRBV5-1, the J call TRBJ1-5; 8 nucleotides align to TRBD1. CDR3: CASSVGPTGELYSNQPQHF. The CDR3 coding sequence is TGCGCCAGCAGCGTTGGACCGACAGGGGAGCTTTATAGCAATCAGCCCCAGCATTTT.